This TCR beta chain was captured by sequencing in a study of blood T cell repertoires in COVID-19. For the study at large: Whether acute or convalescent, the COVID-19 samples came from the United States, Italy and Spain. From T cells, B-cell-depleted T cells, or PBMCs came the material, which was cDNA or gDNA.

The protocol was immunoSEQ multiplex PCR, while the TCRdb copy is restricted to in-frame clones and leaves out a portion. The data show about 130,000 clones, with roughly three quarters seen just once and approximately 2% held by the top ten. The CDR3 extends over 15 amino acids. Per germline, CDR1 LGHDT and CDR2 YNNKEL (reference sequence). With V trimmed by 6 bases and J by 1 base, 6 bases remained unmatched. The genes are TRBV3-1 (or the pseudogene TRBV3-2) and TRBJ2-7; 10 bases match TRBD2. Sequencing was done on a sample of peripheral blood. The receptor was derived from a woman between 65 and 79 years old with acute or convalescent COVID-19. The chain's CDR3 is CASSQTSGFSYEQYF. CDR3 nucleotides: TGTGCCAGCAGTCAGACTAGCGGGTTTTCCTACGAGCAGTACTTC.